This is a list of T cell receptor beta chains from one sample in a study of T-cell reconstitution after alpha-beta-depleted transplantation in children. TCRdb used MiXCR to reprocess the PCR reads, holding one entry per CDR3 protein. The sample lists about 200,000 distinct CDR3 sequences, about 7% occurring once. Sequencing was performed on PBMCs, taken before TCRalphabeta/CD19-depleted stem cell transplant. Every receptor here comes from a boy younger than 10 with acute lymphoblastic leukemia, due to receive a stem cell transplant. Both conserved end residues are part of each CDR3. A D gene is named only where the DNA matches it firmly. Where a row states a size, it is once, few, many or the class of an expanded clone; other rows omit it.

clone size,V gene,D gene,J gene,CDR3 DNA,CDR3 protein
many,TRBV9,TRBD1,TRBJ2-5,TGTGCCAGCAGCGCCTCGGGACAGGGCAGGGAGACCCAGTACTTC,CASSASGQGRETQYF
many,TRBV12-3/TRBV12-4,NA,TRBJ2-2,TGTGCCAGCATAGGGGGGCCTACCGGGGAGCTGTTTTTT,CASIGGPTGELFF
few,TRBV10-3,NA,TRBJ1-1,TGTGCCATCAGCGTGGGAGAGAACTCCGAAGCTTTCTTT,CAISVGENSEAFF
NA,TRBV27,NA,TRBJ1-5,TGTGCCAGCAAGCCCCCCTGGCGGGGGCGAGGAGATCAGCCCCAGCATTTT,CASKPPWRGRGDQPQHF
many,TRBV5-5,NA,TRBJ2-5,TGTGCCAGCAGCCCGGACGGCCAAGAGACCCAGTACTTC,CASSPDGQETQYF
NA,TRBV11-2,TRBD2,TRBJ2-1,TGTGCCAGCACCTTCGGGACTAGCGGGACCGGTGAGCAGTTCTTC,CASTFGTSGTGEQFF
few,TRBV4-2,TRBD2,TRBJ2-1,TGTGCCAGCAGCCCTAGCGGGGGGGCCTATGAGCAGTTCTTC,CASSPSGGAYEQFF
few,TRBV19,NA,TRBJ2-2,TGTGCCAGTAATGGACAGCGTGACACCGGGGAGCTGTTTTTT,CASNGQRDTGELFF
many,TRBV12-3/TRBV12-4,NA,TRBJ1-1,TGTGCCAGCAGGCCGGACAACAGAGCTTTCTTT,CASRPDNRAFF
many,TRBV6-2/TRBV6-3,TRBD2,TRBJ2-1,TGTGCCAGCAGTCGGGGGACTAGCGGGGGGAATGAGCAGTTCTTC,CASSRGTSGGNEQFF
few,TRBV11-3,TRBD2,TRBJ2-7,TGTGCCAGCAGCCCCCGGGGGGGGGCCTACTCCTACGAGCAGTACTTC,CASSPRGGAYSYEQYF
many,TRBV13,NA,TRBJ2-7,TGTGCCAGCAGCGGACGGGACGACGAGCAGTACTTC,CASSGRDDEQYF
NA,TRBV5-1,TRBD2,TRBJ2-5,TGCGCCAGCAGCCGTCTGGGGGGTAGCGGGGGCCGAGAGACCCAGTACTTC,CASSRLGGSGGRETQYF
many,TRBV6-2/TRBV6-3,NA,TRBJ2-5,TGTGCCAGCAGTTACGGGCGCCAAGAGACCCAGTACTTC,CASSYGRQETQYF
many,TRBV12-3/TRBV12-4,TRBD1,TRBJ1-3,TGTGCCAGCAGTTTGGGACAGGGAAACACCATATATTTT,CASSLGQGNTIYF
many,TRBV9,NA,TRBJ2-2,TGTGCCAGCAGCGGGGCGCGAGCAACCGGGGAGCTGTTTTTT,CASSGARATGELFF
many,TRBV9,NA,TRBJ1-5,TGTGCCAGCAGCGTTGGGGGACCCAATCAGCCCCAGCATTTT,CASSVGGPNQPQHF
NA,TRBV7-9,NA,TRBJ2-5,TGTGCCAGCAGCTGGTTCCCGGGGGAGACCCAGTACTTC,CASSWFPGETQYF
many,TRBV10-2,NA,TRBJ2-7,TGCGCCAGCAGTGACGGGGTATTCACGCAGTACTTC,CASSDGVFTQYF
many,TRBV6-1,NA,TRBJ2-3,TGTGCCAGCAAGTCAAACACTGTCACAGATACGCAGTATTTT,CASKSNTVTDTQYF
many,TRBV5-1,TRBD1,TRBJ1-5,TGCGCCAGCAGCCTACAGGGGGGCGTCAATCAGCCCCAGCATTTT,CASSLQGGVNQPQHF
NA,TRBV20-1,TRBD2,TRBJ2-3,TGCAGGGACAGCGGGAGTGCTTCAGATACGCAGTATTTT,CRDSGSASDTQYF
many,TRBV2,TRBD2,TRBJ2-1,TGTGCCAGCAGTGCCGGGACTAGCTCCTACAATGAGCAGTTCTTC,CASSAGTSSYNEQFF
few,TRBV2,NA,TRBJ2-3,TGTGCCGTCCAAGGGATAGATACGCAGTATTTT,CAVQGIDTQYF
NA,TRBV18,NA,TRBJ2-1,TGTGCCAGCTCATCCCGAGAGCCCGGGAGCGCTGAGCAGTTCTTC,CASSSREPGSAEQFF
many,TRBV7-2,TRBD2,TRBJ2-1,TGTGCCAGCAGAAGGACTAGCGTGCTAGGCGATGAGCAGTTCTTC,CASRRTSVLGDEQFF
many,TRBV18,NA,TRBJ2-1,TGTGCCAGCTCACCCTCCGGCGGCGAGCAGTTCTTC,CASSPSGGEQFF
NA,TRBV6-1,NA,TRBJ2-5,TGTGCCAGCAGCCAAGGGGCAGGGCCGGAGACCCAGTACTTC,CASSQGAGPETQYF
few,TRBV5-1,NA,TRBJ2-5,TGCGCCAGCAGCTTGTTCAGAAAAGAGACCCAGTACTTC,CASSLFRKETQYF
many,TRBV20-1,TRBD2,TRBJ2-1,TGCAGTGCTAGGGTAGCGGGGGTGACCTACAATGAGCAGTTCTTC,CSARVAGVTYNEQFF
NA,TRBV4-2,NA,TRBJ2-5,TGTGCCAGCAGCCAAGAAGGTAAACTAGACCAAGAGACCCAGTACTTC,CASSQEGKLDQETQYF